The clone carrying this T cell receptor (beta chain) has more than one count but fewer than ten. Its specificity is unknown. After constant-region reverse-primer amplification, full-length variable regions underwent semi-nested PCR with Nested Universal Primer A. TCRdb re-derived calls from the 5' RACE reads in MiXCR, one entry per CDR3 protein. This sample carries 35,000 to 50,000 distinct CDR3 sequences, around 20% of them seen once, and the ten largest clones take 4%. CDR3 length equals 14 residues. V lost 5 bases, J lost 1 base, and 12 bases lay in between. The germline gives CDR1 SGHTA, CDR2 FQGNSA. Tregs were sorted as CD4+CD25+CD127-/low cells. Study-level results: Tumor-infiltrating Treg TCR alpha and beta sequences overlapped most with tumor naive CD4+ T cells, then blood naive. The larger cohort examined one V-J beta rearrangement, not whole repertoires. In terms of TCR gene usage, tumor memory CD4+ T cells clustered together with blood and lymph node memory CD4+ cells, as well as with lymph node naive CD4+ cells.

Material for sequencing was Tregs sorted from blood. The chain couples TRBV7-2 to TRBJ2-7; D not certain. The TCR sequence derives from a female donor with breast cancer. CDR3 in amino acids: CASSSLSFSYEQYF. CDR3 DNA: TGTGCCAGCAGCAGTCTGAGTTTTTCCTACGAGCAGTACTTC.